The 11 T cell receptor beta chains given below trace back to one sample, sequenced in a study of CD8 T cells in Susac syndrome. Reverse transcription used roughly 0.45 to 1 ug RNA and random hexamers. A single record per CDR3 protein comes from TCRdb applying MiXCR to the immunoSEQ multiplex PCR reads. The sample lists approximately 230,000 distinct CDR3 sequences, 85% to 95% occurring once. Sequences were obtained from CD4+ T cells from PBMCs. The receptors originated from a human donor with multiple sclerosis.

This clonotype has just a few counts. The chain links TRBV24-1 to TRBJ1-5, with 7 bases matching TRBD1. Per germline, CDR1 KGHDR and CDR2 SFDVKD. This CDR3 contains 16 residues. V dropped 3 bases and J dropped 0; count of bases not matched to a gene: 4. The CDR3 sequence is CATSDHRGRSNQPQHF. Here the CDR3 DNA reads TGTGCCACCAGTGATCACAGGGGCCGTAGCAATCAGCCCCAGCATTTT.

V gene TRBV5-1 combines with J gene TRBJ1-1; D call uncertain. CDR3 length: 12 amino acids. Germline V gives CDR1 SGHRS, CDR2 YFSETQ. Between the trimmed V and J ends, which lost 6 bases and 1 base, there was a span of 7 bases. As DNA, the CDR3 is TGCGCCAGCATCGTGGGGAACACTGAAGCTTTCTTT. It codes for CASIVGNTEAFF.

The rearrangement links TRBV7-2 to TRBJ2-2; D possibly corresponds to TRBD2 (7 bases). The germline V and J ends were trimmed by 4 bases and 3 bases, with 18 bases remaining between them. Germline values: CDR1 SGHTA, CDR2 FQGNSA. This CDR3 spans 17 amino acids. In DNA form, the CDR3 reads TGTGCCAGCAGCTCCGATATCGGGGGGCTGGACACCGGGGAGCTGTTTTTT. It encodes CASSSDIGGLDTGELFF.

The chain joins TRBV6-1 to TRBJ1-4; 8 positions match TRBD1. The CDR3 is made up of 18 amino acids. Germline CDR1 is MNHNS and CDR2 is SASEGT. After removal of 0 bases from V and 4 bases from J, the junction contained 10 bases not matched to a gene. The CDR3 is CASSEALRGTGLNEKLFF. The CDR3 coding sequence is TGTGCCAGCAGTGAAGCTTTGAGAGGGACAGGACTTAATGAAAAACTGTTTTTT.

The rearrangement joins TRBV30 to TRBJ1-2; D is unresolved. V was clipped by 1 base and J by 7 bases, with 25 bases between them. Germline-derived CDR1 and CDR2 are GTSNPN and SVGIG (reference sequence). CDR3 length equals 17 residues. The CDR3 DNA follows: TGTGCCTGGAGTGGAAATCCCCGGGCGGCTCGGATCCCTGGCTACACCTTC. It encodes CAWSGNPRAARIPGYTF. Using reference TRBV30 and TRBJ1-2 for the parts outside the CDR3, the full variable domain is SQTIHQWPATLVQPVGSPLSLECTVEGTSNPNLYWYRQAAGRGLQLLFYSVGIGQISSEVPQNLSASRPQDRQFILSSKKLLLSDSGFYLCAWSGNPRAARIPGYTFGSGTRLTVV.

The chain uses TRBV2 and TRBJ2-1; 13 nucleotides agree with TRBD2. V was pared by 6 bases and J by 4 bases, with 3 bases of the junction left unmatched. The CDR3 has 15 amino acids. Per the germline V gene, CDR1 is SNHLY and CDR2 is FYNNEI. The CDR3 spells CASRLAGGSYNEQFF. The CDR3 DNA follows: TGTGCCAGCAGACTAGCGGGGGGGTCATACAATGAGCAGTTCTTC.

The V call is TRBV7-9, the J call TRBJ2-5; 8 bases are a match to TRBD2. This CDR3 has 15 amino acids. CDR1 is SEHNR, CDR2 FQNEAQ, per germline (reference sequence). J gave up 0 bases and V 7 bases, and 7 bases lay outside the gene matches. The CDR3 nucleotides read TGTGCCAGCACCATCGGGGGGGAGTACCAAGAGACCCAGTACTTC. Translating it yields CASTIGGEYQETQYF.

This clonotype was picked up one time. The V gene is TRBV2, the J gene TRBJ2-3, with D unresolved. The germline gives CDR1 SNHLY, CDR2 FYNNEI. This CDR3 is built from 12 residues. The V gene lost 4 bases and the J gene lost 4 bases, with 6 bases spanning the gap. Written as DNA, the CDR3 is TGTGCCAGCAGTGTTGAGCCAGATACGCAGTATTTT. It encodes CASSVEPDTQYF.

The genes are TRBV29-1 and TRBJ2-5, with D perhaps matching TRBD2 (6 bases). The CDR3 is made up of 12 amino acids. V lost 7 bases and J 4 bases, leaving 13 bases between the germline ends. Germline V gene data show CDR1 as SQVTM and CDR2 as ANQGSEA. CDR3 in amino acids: CSAGVGAETQYF. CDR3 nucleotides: TGCAGCGCGGGGGTGGGCGCAGAGACCCAGTACTTC.

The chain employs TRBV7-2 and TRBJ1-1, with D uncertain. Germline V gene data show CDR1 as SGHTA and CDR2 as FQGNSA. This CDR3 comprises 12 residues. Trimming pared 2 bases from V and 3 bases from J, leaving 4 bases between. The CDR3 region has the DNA TGTGCCAGCAGCTTATTGGACACTGAAGCTTTCTTT. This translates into CASSLLDTEAFF. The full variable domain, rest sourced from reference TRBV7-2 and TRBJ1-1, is GAGVSQSPSNKVTEKGKDVELRCDPISGHTALYWYRQSLGQGLEFLIYFQGNSAPDKSGLPSDRFSAERTGGSVSTLTIQRTQQEDSAVYLCASSLLDTEAFFGQGTRLTVV.

The CDR3 sequence: CATSGALAGGPYEQYF. The CDR3 coding sequence is TGTGCCACCAGCGGGGCTCTAGCGGGGGGGCCCTACGAGCAGTACTTC. The chain is built from TRBV15 and TRBJ2-7; 12 bases are shared with TRBD2. The J segment lost 2 bases and the V segment lost 5 bases, leaving 7 bases of the junction unmatched. The CDR3 sequence is 16 residues long. CDR1 is LNHNV, CDR2 YYDKDF, per germline (reference sequence).